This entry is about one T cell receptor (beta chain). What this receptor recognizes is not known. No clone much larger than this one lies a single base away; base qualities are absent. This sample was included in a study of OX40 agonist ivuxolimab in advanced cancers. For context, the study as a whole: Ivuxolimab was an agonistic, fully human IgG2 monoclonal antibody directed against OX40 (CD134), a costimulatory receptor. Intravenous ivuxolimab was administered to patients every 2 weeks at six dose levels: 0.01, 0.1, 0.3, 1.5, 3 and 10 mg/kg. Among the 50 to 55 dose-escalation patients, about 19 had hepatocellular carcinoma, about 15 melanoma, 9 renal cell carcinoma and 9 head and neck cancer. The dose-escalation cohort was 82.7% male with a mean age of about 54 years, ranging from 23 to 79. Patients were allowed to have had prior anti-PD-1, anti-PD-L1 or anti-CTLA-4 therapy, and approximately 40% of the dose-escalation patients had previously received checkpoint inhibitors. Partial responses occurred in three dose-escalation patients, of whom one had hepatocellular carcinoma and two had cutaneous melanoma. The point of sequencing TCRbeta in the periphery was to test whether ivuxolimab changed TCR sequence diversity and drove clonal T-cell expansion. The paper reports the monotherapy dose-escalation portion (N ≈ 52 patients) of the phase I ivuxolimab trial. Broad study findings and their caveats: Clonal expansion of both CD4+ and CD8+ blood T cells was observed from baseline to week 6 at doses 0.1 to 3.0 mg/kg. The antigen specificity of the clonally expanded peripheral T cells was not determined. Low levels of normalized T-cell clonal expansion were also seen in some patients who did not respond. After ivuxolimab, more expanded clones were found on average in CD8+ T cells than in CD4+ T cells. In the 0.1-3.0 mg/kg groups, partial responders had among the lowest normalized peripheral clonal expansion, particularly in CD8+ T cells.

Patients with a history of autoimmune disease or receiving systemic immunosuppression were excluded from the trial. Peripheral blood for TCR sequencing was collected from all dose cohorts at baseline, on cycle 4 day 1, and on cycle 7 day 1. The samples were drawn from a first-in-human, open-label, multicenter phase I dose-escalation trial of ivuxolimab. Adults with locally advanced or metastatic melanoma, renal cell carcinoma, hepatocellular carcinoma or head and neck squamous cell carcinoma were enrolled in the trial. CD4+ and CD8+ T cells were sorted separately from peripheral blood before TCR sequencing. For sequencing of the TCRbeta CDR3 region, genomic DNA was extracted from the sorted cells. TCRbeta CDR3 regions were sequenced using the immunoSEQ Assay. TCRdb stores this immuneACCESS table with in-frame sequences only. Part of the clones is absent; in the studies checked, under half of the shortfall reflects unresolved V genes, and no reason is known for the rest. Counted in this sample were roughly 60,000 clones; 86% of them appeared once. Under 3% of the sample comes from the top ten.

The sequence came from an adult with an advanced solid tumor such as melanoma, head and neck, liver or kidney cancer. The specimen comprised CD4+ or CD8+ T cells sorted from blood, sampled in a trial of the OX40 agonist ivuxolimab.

The CDR3 region has the sequence CASSRSTSGAINEQFF. The DNA sequence is TGTGCCAGCAGTCGGTCGACTAGCGGGGCTATTAATGAGCAGTTCTTC. In this chain, TRBV27 is recombined with TRBJ2-1; TRBD2 aligns with 11 central bases. V lost 5 bases and J lost 7 bases, and the count of bases not matched to a germline gene is 10. The CDR3 holds 16 amino acids from the cysteine to the phenylalanine. The DNA shown is the 48-base CDR3, in frame from base 1. The germline V gene (reference sequence) yields MNHEY for CDR1 and SMNVEV for CDR2.